This T cell receptor beta chain was found in a study of blood T cell repertoires in COVID-19. Authors' processing steps: Reference gene primer amplification yielded estimated nucleated cell counts. Assay used: immunoSEQ multiplex PCR; TCRdb lists only in-frame clones, some missing. The V and J calls and the clone size are those of that table, but D and trimming were determined from the DNA. The table includes roughly 180,000 clones, approximately 84% detected once. Participants had their cohort set by participant-reported clinical history. Germline CDR1 is MGHRA and CDR2 is YSYEKL. This CDR3 spans 15 amino acids. Trimming cost V 0 bases and J 0 bases, with 7 bases left between them.

The sequenced sample was PBMCs or T cells enriched from blood (not recorded which). The clonotype comes from a woman aged 40 to 50 with acute COVID-19. The chain has TRBV4-1 and TRBJ2-3; D is uncertain. The CDR3 DNA reads TGCGCCAGCAGCCAAGACATGCGAAGCACAGATACGCAGTATTTT. As protein: CASSQDMRSTDTQYF.